The 31 T cell receptor beta chains presented below share a single source sample, sequenced in a study of T cells in Graves' hyperthyroidism and ophthalmopathy. Regions amplified from RNA transcripts were the TCR beta CDR3 regions. With the HTBI primer set, the TCR CDR3 went through a first round of RT-PCR. TCRdb reanalysed the multiplex PCR reads using MiXCR and keeps one entry per CDR3 protein. The sample includes hundreds of thousands of distinct CDR3 sequences, roughly 14% of them seen just once. Sequenced: blood. The receptors come from a woman aged 40-49 years with Graves' ophthalmopathy.

This clonotype was seen repeatedly, ten times or more. The chain has TRBV28 and TRBJ1-3, with 9 bases lining up with TRBD1. The CDR3 extends over 18 amino acids. Trimming took 6 bases from V and 1 from J; bases not matched to a gene: 13. Germline assignment: CDR1 MDHEN and CDR2 SYDVKM. For the CDR3, the DNA is TGTGCCAGCAGCCCACCCCTTCCCGGGACAGGGTCTGGAAACACCATATATTTT. This sequence encodes CASSPPLPGTGSGNTIYF.

The chain recombines TRBV6-5 with TRBJ2-6, with 7 positions matching TRBD2. Per the germline V gene, CDR1 is MNHEY and CDR2 is SVGAGI. The V and J ends lost 0 bases and 1 base, in that order; junction bases with no gene match: 3. This CDR3 region has 17 residues. In nucleotides, the CDR3 is TGTGCCAGCAGTTACTCGGGGGGGAGTTCTGGGGCCAACGTCCTGACTTTC. As protein: CASSYSGGSSGANVLTF.

The table lists this clonotype with a count of one. The chain employs TRBV28 and TRBJ2-7, with unresolved D. CDR1 MDHEN and CDR2 SYDVKM come from the germline V gene. The CDR3 is 11 residues long. Trimming removed 10 bases from V and 4 bases from J, with 11 bases in between. The CDR3 protein is CAINSRYEQYF. CDR3 bases: TGTGCCATCAATTCCCGGTACGAGCAGTACTTC.

This clonotype was recorded many times. This rearrangement joins TRBV7-2 to TRBJ2-5; 7 nucleotides align to TRBD1. Trimming took 8 bases from V and 0 from J; bases not matched to a gene: 6. Germline V CDR1 and CDR2: SGHTA, FQGNSA. This CDR3 has 14 amino acids. The CDR3 is CASRRRGYQETQYF. The CDR3 DNA follows: TGTGCCAGCCGGCGCAGGGGGTACCAAGAGACCCAGTACTTC.

This clonotype was picked up many times. V and J are TRBV15 and TRBJ1-2; perhaps TRBD1 as D (5 bases). This CDR3 has 15 residues. In germline, CDR1 is LNHNV, CDR2 YYDKDF (reference sequence). V was pared by 0 bases and J by 1 base, with 9 bases between. The DNA of the CDR3 is TGTGCCACCAGCAGAGATCGGGGGAGTAACTATGGCTACACCTTC. Amino acids: CATSRDRGSNYGYTF.

This clonotype was seen many times. This sequence joins TRBV6-1 and TRBJ2-2; 10 bases agree with TRBD2. Losses at the gene ends were 3 bases for V and 7 bases for J; bases not matched to a gene: 8. The CDR3 is 16 amino acids. Germline V gene sequence: CDR1 MNHNS, CDR2 SASEGT. The CDR3 bases are TGTGCCAGCAGTGATTGGCTAGCGGGAGTAGACGGGGAGCTGTTTTTT. The encoded protein is CASSDWLAGVDGELFF.

This clonotype has ten or more counts. The rearrangement uses TRBV30 and TRBJ2-3; possibly TRBD2 for D (6 bases). Germline V gene lookup returns CDR1 GTSNPN and CDR2 SVGIG (reference sequence). The V end was cut by 5 bases, the J end by 0 bases, with 12 bases between. This CDR3 region has 14 residues. The CDR3 DNA is TGTGCCTGGGTGCGGGACCCTAGCACAGATACGCAGTATTTT. Translating gives CAWVRDPSTDTQYF.

The gene calls are TRBV20-1 and TRBJ2-7, with 13 nucleotides matching TRBD2. The CDR3 loop spans 17 amino acids. CDR1 and CDR2 (germline): DFQATT, SNEGSKA (reference sequence). V shed 1 base and J 0 bases; nucleotides not matched to a gene: 6. DNA of the CDR3: TGCAGTGCTAGAGGAGGACTAGCGGGAGCCTACTCCTACGAGCAGTACTTC. It yields the protein CSARGGLAGAYSYEQYF.

This clonotype was observed many times. This chain uses TRBV6-5 with TRBJ2-7; tentatively, D is TRBD2 (6 bases). Germline CDR1 is MNHEY and CDR2 is SVGAGI. The CDR3 runs to 16 residues. Trimming removed 2 bases at V and 3 bases at J, with 17 bases between. In DNA, the CDR3 is TGTGCCAGCAGTTACACCCCCGGCGGCGGGGACTACGAGCAGTACTTC. Translating it yields CASSYTPGGGDYEQYF.

Many counts were recorded for this clonotype. This chain joins TRBV2 and TRBJ1-5; D is unclear. V was clipped by 7 bases and J by 0 bases, with 13 bases between them. This CDR3 has 15 residues. Per germline, CDR1 SNHLY and CDR2 FYNNEI. CDR3 sequence: CASIMEPSSNQPQHF. DNA of the CDR3: TGTGCCAGCATAATGGAGCCCTCTAGCAATCAGCCCCAGCATTTT. Combining the CDR3 with reference TRBV2 and TRBJ1-5 gives the whole variable domain EPEVTQTPSHQVTQMGQEVILRCVPISNHLYFYWYRQILGQKVEFLVSFYNNEISEKSEIFDDQFSVERPDGSNFTLKIRSTKLEDSAMYFCASIMEPSSNQPQHFGDGTRLSIL.

This clonotype was detected many times. This rearrangement joins TRBV7-8 to TRBJ2-7; 10 nucleotides align to TRBD1. The CDR3 extends over 14 amino acids. With 5 bases clipped from V and 3 bases from J, the junction kept 4 bases outside the gene matches. Germline-derived CDR1 and CDR2 are SGHVS and FQNEAQ. The CDR3 DNA reads TGTGCCAGCAGCGCGGACAGGGGGATCTACGAGCAGTACTTC. Amino acid sequence: CASSADRGIYEQYF.

This clonotype was seen many times. Compared with germline, one end of the junction differs, possibly owing to a read error. This chain connects TRBV6-1 to TRBJ2-7; 10 nucleotides match TRBD2. The CDR3 contains 15 residues. From germline, CDR1 is MNHNS and CDR2 SASEGT. The CDR3 nucleotides are TGTGCCAGCAATGAAGAGGCTAGCGGGAGATCCGAGCAGTACTTC. Translated, it gives CASNEEASGRSEQYF.

CDR3 nucleotides: TGTGCCACCAGCAGAGTGACCCAAGAGGACGAGCAGTACTTC. It translates to CATSRVTQEDEQYF. The rearrangement joins TRBV15 to TRBJ2-7, with D unresolved. This CDR3 has 14 amino acids. Per the germline V gene, CDR1 is LNHNV and CDR2 is YYDKDF (reference sequence). Trimming left V 1 base short and J 5 bases short, with 12 bases between.

There are many counts of this clonotype. The rearrangement uses TRBV7-6 and TRBJ2-2, with D unclear. CDR1 and CDR2 (germline): SGHVS, FNYEAQ. Trimming left V 5 bases short and J 5 bases short, with 9 bases between. CDR3 size: 13 residues. As DNA, the CDR3 is TGTGCCAGCAGCCGCGTGGGTACCGGGGAGCTGTTTTTT. Residues: CASSRVGTGELFF.

In this sample, this clonotype turned up many times. The chain couples TRBV9 to TRBJ2-6; 7 bases agree with TRBD2. The germline gives CDR1 SGDLS, CDR2 YYNGEE. After removal of 3 bases from V and 2 bases from J, the junction contained 2 bases not matched to a gene. The CDR3 extends over 15 amino acids. The CDR3 reads CASSAGLTGANVLTF. In DNA form, the CDR3 reads TGTGCCAGCAGCGCGGGACTAACTGGGGCCAACGTCCTGACTTTC.

This clonotype was seen repeatedly, ten times or more. V usage is TRBV12-3 or TRBV12-4 and J usage is TRBJ2-7, with D perhaps TRBD2 (5 bases). Trimming pared 3 bases from V and 0 bases from J, leaving 12 bases between. This CDR3 region has 15 residues. In DNA, the CDR3 is TGTGCCAGCAGTTTGGTCGGCGGACTCTCCTACGAGCAGTACTTC. The encoded protein is CASSLVGGLSYEQYF.

This clonotype was seen a few times. The chain couples TRBV28 to TRBJ1-4; perhaps TRBD1 as D (5 bases). The CDR3 has 14 amino acids. V lost 3 bases and J lost 7, with 12 bases in between. From germline, CDR1 is MDHEN and CDR2 SYDVKM. The CDR3 reads CASSLDTRREKLFF. The DNA for the CDR3 is TGTGCCAGCAGTTTGGACACGAGACGTGAAAAACTGTTTTTT. Full variable domain (missing parts from reference TRBV28 and TRBJ1-4): DVKVTQSSRYLVKRTGEKVFLECVQDMDHENMFWYRQDPGLGLRLIYFSYDVKMKEKGDIPEGYSVSREKKERFSLILESASTNQTSMYLCASSLDTRREKLFFGSGTQLSVL.

This clonotype was seen ten or more times. The chain links TRBV15 to TRBJ1-1; TRBD1 might be the D (5 bases). Germline V gene lookup returns CDR1 LNHNV and CDR2 YYDKDF (reference sequence). There are 13 residues in the CDR3. V gave up 7 bases and J gave up 1 base, with 10 bases separating them. DNA of the CDR3: TGTGCCACCACCCCGGGGGGGAACACTGAAGCTTTCTTT. Translating gives CATTPGGNTEAFF.

This clonotype was counted ten times or more. The genes are TRBV20-1 and TRBJ2-5; 11 bases line up with TRBD2. The CDR3 contains 14 residues. CDR1 is DFQATT, CDR2 SNEGSKA, per germline (reference sequence). V lost 6 bases and J lost 3; bases outside the gene matches: 6. The CDR3 coding sequence is TGCAGTGCCTTTAGTAGCGGGAGGGAAGAGACCCAGTACTTC. Residues: CSAFSSGREETQYF.

This clonotype was seen at least ten times. The junction shows a germline mismatch at one end, possibly a read error. The V call is TRBV12-5, the J call TRBJ2-5; no clear D. The germline CDR1 and CDR2 sequences are LGHNT and FRNRAP. The CDR3 is 13 residues long. The CDR3 DNA reads TGTGCTAGTGCTTTGGCCGGTCAAGAGACCCAGTACTTC. It is translated as CASALAGQETQYF.

Many counts were recorded for this clonotype. With a much larger clone just one base away, this may be a read error. The chain couples TRBV28 to TRBJ1-5, with D unresolved. The germline V gene has CDR1 MDHEN and CDR2 SYDVKM. V dropped 10 bases and J dropped 3 bases, with 13 bases sitting between them. This CDR3 region has 13 residues. The CDR3 DNA sequence: TGTGCCAACAGATGGACGCTCAATCAGCCCCAGCATTTT. Protein: CANRWTLNQPQHF. Filled out from reference TRBV28 and TRBJ1-5, the complete variable domain reads DVKVTQSSRYLVKRTGEKVFLECVQDMDHENMFWYRQDPGLGLRLIYFSYDVKMKEKGDIPEGYSVSREKKERFSLILESASTNQTSMYLCANRWTLNQPQHFGDGTRLSIL.

This clonotype was observed at least ten times. V is TRBV6-5 and J is TRBJ2-7; 7 nucleotides align to TRBD1. CDR1 is MNHEY, CDR2 SVGAGI, per germline. The ends lost 9 bases at V and 8 bases at J; junction bases unmatched: 13. The CDR3 is 13 residues long. CDR3 in DNA: TGTGCCAGTACCGGGACAGCCGGGCTGCAGCAGTACTTC. Protein product: CASTGTAGLQQYF.

About this clonotype itself: A much bigger clone sits one base away, suggesting this may be a read error. J is TRBJ1-5 and V is TRBV20-1, with 7 bases that match TRBD1. The CDR3 has 13 amino acids. CDR1 and CDR2 (germline): DFQATT, SNEGSKA (reference sequence). In DNA form, the CDR3 reads TGCAGTGCTAGTACAGGGGTCCAGGGGCCCGAGCATTTT. Residues: CSASTGVQGPEHF.

In its sample, this clonotype was seen many times. This chain links TRBV20-1 with TRBJ2-5; TRBD2 aligns across 11 bases. This CDR3 has 16 amino acids. The germline CDR1 and CDR2 sequences are DFQATT and SNEGSKA (reference sequence). After removal of 6 bases from V and 5 bases from J, the junction contained 14 bases not matched to a gene. CDR3 nucleotide sequence: TGCAGTGCCGAGGTGGGGACTAGCGGAGGGGAGGAGACCCAGTACTTC. Translation: CSAEVGTSGGEETQYF.

The sample holds many counts of this clonotype. The chain joins TRBV6-1 to TRBJ1-1, with a tentative D call TRBD1 (5 bases). Trimming pared 4 bases from V and 4 bases from J, leaving 19 bases between. This CDR3 has 16 amino acids. CDR1 and CDR2 (germline): MNHNS, SASEGT. For the CDR3, the DNA is TGTGCCAGCAGTGCGACCGGGACCCACAAGGGCACTGAAGCTTTCTTT. This codes for CASSATGTHKGTEAFF.

This clonotype was counted at least ten times. Here the CDR3 reads CASSYSGTSGEQYF. CDR3 nucleotides: TGTGCCAGCAGTTACTCGGGGACTAGCGGAGAGCAGTACTTC. The chain combines TRBV6-5 with TRBJ2-7; 11 bases align to TRBD2. Germline V gives CDR1 MNHEY, CDR2 SVGAGI. Trimming cost V 0 bases and J 7 bases; bases outside gene matches: 2. The CDR3 is 14 residues long.

Worth noting for this clonotype: The junction departs from the called germline gene at one end, perhaps through a read error. This CDR3 is CAGSVALRGSSYNEQFF. DNA of the CDR3: TGTGCCGGCAGCGTAGCGTTGCGGGGCTCCTCCTACAATGAGCAGTTCTTC. This rearrangement joins TRBV9 to TRBJ2-1, with a weak D call TRBD2 (6 bases). The CDR3 is 17 amino acids. Germline V CDR1 and CDR2: SGDLS, YYNGEE.

This chain connects TRBV6-1 to TRBJ2-5; 12 positions agree with TRBD2. Germline V CDR1 and CDR2: MNHNS, SASEGT. There are 17 residues in the CDR3. J gave up 5 bases and V 6 bases, and 13 bases lay outside the gene matches. The CDR3 reads CASRPRPLAGGAETQYF. The CDR3 nucleotides read TGTGCCAGCAGACCACGTCCGCTAGCGGGAGGGGCGGAGACCCAGTACTTC.

This clonotype was seen at least ten times. The genes are TRBV6-5 and TRBJ1-2; maybe TRBD1 (6 bases). The germline CDR1 and CDR2 sequences are MNHEY and SVGAGI. The V gene lost 8 bases and the J gene lost 3 bases, with 13 bases spanning the gap. The CDR3 totals 13 residues. CDR3 residues: CASWGAGDYGYTF. In nucleotides, the CDR3 is TGTGCCAGCTGGGGGGCAGGGGACTATGGCTACACCTTC.

The gene calls are TRBV28 and TRBJ1-2, with D possibly TRBD1 on 5 matching bases. The germline V gene has CDR1 MDHEN and CDR2 SYDVKM. V lost 6 bases and J lost 2, with 13 bases in between. CDR3 length: 14 amino acids. CDR3 nucleotide sequence: TGTGCCAGCAGGGCTTGGGACGGAAACTATGGCTACACCTTC. This encodes CASRAWDGNYGYTF.

Note on this clonotype: This may stem from a read error, because a much larger clone lies one nucleotide away. The J gene is TRBJ1-5, the V gene TRBV12-3 or TRBV12-4; D call uncertain. V was trimmed by 2 bases and J by 4 bases, leaving 6 bases between them. CDR3 length equals 13 residues. The CDR3 protein is CASSLQANQPQHF. The CDR3 DNA follows: TGTGCCAGCAGTTTACAGGCGAATCAGCCCCAGCATTTT.